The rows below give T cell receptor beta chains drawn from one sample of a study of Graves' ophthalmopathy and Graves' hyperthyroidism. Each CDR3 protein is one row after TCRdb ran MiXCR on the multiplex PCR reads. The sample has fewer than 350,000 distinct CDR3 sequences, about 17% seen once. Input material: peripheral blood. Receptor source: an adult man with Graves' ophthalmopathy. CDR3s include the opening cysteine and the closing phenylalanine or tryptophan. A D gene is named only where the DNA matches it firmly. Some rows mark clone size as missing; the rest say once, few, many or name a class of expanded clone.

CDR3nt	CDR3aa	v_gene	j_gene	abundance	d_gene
TGTGCCGGCAGTACCTCACGCTATAATTCACCCCTCCACTTT	CAGSTSRYNSPLHF	TRBV6-1	TRBJ1-6	many	-
TGTGCCACCAGTGACCTACAAGAGACCCAGTACTTC	CATSDLQETQYF	TRBV24-1	TRBJ2-5	many	-
TGTGCCGTCGACAGCCCTAACTATGGCTACACCTTC	CAVDSPNYGYTF	TRBV30	TRBJ1-2	many	-
TGCAGTGCTACCCGGGACGGTTCCTACGAGCAGTACTTC	CSATRDGSYEQYF	TRBV20-1	TRBJ2-7	many	-
TGTGCCAGCAAAAAGGGGTTACTCATCTACGAGCAGTACTTC	CASKKGLLIYEQYF	TRBV6-2/TRBV6-3	TRBJ2-7	once	-
TGTGCCAGCAGTTCCGGTCAGCGGGACATACAGACCCAGTACTTC	CASSSGQRDIQTQYF	TRBV6-5	TRBJ2-5	many	-
TGTGCCAGCAGGGAAGGACTAGCGAACACCGGGGAGCTGTTTTTT	CASREGLANTGELFF	TRBV2	TRBJ2-2	many	TRBD2
TGTGCCAGCAGTGGGGACAGGGGGATTTCAGAGACCCAGTACTTC	CASSGDRGISETQYF	TRBV25-1	TRBJ2-5	many	TRBD1
TGTGCCAGTAGTACTGACAGGGGGAGTCCTGAAGCTTTCTTT	CASSTDRGSPEAFF	TRBV19	TRBJ1-1	many	TRBD1
TGTGCCACCAGTGACCCGGACGCAGGCAATCAGCCCCAGCATTTT	CATSDPDAGNQPQHF	TRBV24-1	TRBJ1-5	many	-
TGTGCCAGCAGGCACCGGCAGGGTTTAACCGGGGAGCTGTTTTTT	CASRHRQGLTGELFF	TRBV6-1	TRBJ2-2	-	-
TGTGCCAGCAGTGAGTTTGACGGAAACTATGGCTACACCTTC	CASSEFDGNYGYTF	TRBV2	TRBJ1-2	-	-
TGTGCCAGCAGTGGTAGTGCCGGGGAGCTGTTTTTT	CASSGSAGELFF	TRBV12-3/TRBV12-4	TRBJ2-2	many	-
TGCGCCAGCAGCTTGGGACAGGGCGGGATCGAGCAGTACTTC	CASSLGQGGIEQYF	TRBV5-1	TRBJ2-7	many	-
TGCAGTGCTAGAGGAGACAGGCTGAGGCTGTACTCTGGAAACACCATATATTTT	CSARGDRLRLYSGNTIYF	TRBV20-1	TRBJ1-3	many	-
TGTGCCAGCTCACCATCGGATTTCTACGAGCAGTACTTC	CASSPSDFYEQYF	TRBV18	TRBJ2-7	-	-
TGCAGTGCTAGAGTAGTAACGGGCAGGGGGGCTCTAGAGACCCAGTACTTC	CSARVVTGRGALETQYF	TRBV20-1	TRBJ2-5	many	-
TGTGCCAGCAGACAGATACCCGGACAGCGAGAGACCCAGTACTTC	CASRQIPGQRETQYF	TRBV6-5	TRBJ2-5	many	-
TGCAGCGCCTCTACCGAAGAGACCCAGTACTTC	CSASTEETQYF	TRBV29-1	TRBJ2-5	many	-
TGTGCCAGCAGCCAAGATAAGGCGGATCACACCGGGGAGCTGTTTTTT	CASSQDKADHTGELFF	TRBV4-2	TRBJ2-2	many	-
TGCAGCGTTGACGGGCAGGGGGCGTCTAGCGGGAGAGTCGGACAAGAGACCCAGTACTTC	CSVDGQGASSGRVGQETQYF	TRBV29-1	TRBJ2-5	many	TRBD2
TGCAGCGTAAGTTCGGGACAGGGAGATGGCTACACCTTC	CSVSSGQGDGYTF	TRBV29-1	TRBJ1-2	many	TRBD1
TGTGCCAGCAGAGCCCGGTACGAGCAGTACTTC	CASRARYEQYF	TRBV28	TRBJ2-7	-	-
TGTGCCAGCAGTCGACAGGTCCCACTTGAAGCTTTCTTT	CASSRQVPLEAFF	TRBV12-3/TRBV12-4	TRBJ1-1	many	-
TGTGCCAGCTCACTACCCGGCAGGGAACACTACGAGCAGTACTTC	CASSLPGREHYEQYF	TRBV18	TRBJ2-7	many	-
TGTGCCAGCAGCTTAGTCGGGGCTAAGAATTCACCCCTCCACTTT	CASSLVGAKNSPLHF	TRBV7-8	TRBJ1-6	many	-
TGCAGCGCCATGGACACTGAAGCTTTCTTT	CSAMDTEAFF	TRBV29-1	TRBJ1-1	few	-
TGTGCCAGCAGCGCCGGGACAGCTTTCTACGAGCAGTACTTC	CASSAGTAFYEQYF	TRBV6-5	TRBJ2-7	many	TRBD1
TGTGCCTCAACGGGGGGCGGATTGAACACTGAAGCCTTCTTT	CASTGGGLNTEAFF	TRBV6-2/TRBV6-3	TRBJ1-1	-	-
TGTGCCAGCAGCCAAGAGGCTGCTAGCATGGAAGAGACCCAGTACTTC	CASSQEAASMEETQYF	TRBV4-2	TRBJ2-5	many	-
TGCGCCAGCAGCTTGGACAGGGGAAAGTCACCCCTCCACTTT	CASSLDRGKSPLHF	TRBV7-2	TRBJ1-6	-	TRBD1
TGTGCCAGCAGTATCCAGCGGGGGAACACTGAAGCTTTCTTT	CASSIQRGNTEAFF	TRBV12-3/TRBV12-4	TRBJ1-1	-	-
TGCGCCAGCAGTATGGACGGCTATGGCTACACCTTC	CASSMDGYGYTF	TRBV5-1	TRBJ1-2	many	-
TGCAGTGCTAGATGGCAGTCCGGCTACACCTTC	CSARWQSGYTF	TRBV20-1	TRBJ1-2	many	-
TGTGCCAGCAGCGCGCCTAGCGGGGGGTCCGGGGAGCTGTTTTTT	CASSAPSGGSGELFF	TRBV7-8	TRBJ2-2	many	TRBD2
TGTGCCAGCAGTTTAGCGCAGGCTCAGCCCCAGCATTTT	CASSLAQAQPQHF	TRBV12-3/TRBV12-4	TRBJ1-5	many	-
TGCAGTGCTCCCCCTAGGGTGTCCGCTGGGGATCAGTACTTC	CSAPPRVSAGDQYF	TRBV20-1	TRBJ2-4	many	-
TGTGCCAGCAGTGACGGACAGGGGGGCCACGAGCAGTACTTC	CASSDGQGGHEQYF	TRBV25-1	TRBJ2-7	many	TRBD1
TGCAGTGCCCCCTTCGGGGTCCAAGAGACCCAGTACTTC	CSAPFGVQETQYF	TRBV20-1	TRBJ2-5	many	-
TGTGCCAGCAGTTCTCGACAGGGATCACCCCTCCACTTT	CASSSRQGSPLHF	TRBV12-3/TRBV12-4	TRBJ1-6	many	TRBD1
TGTGCCAGCACTGGGACTAGGCGGGGGGAGACCCAGTACTTC	CASTGTRRGETQYF	TRBV12-3/TRBV12-4	TRBJ2-5	many	TRBD2